This T cell receptor (beta chain) was documented in a study of response to subunit inactivated influenza vaccine. Germline assignment: CDR1 SQVTM and CDR2 ANQGSEA. CDR3 length equals 14 residues. V lost 7 bases and J lost 5; bases outside the gene matches: 13. TCRdb re-derived calls from the RT-PCR reads in MiXCR, one entry per CDR3 protein. The repertoire includes about 650,000 distinct CDR3 sequences, around 14% of them detected once, and roughly 10% sits in the top ten. The chain uses TRBV29-1 and TRBJ2-5, with 7 bases matching TRBD2. The TCR was taken from a man in his fifties or sixties who received an inactivated influenza vaccine. This sample comprised PBMCs from blood, obtained 11 to 12 days after vaccination. CDR3 DNA sequence: TGCAGCGCGGGGCGGAGACTAGCTAAGGAGACCCAGTACTTC. Protein: CSAGRRLAKETQYF.